These T cell receptor beta chains were read from a single sample in a study of blood T cell repertoires in COVID-19. TCRdb's copy holds only in-frame clones and misses some; the assay was immunoSEQ multiplex PCR. The table shows some 64,000 clones, with 80% to 85% occurring only once. The material sequenced was peripheral blood. These receptor sequences come from a man in his sixties with COVID-19, enrolled during active disease. CDR3s include the opening cysteine and the closing phenylalanine or tryptophan. D genes are given only for firm matches. For some rows the clone size is stated as once, few or many, or as a class when expanded; others skip it.

cdr3_aa cdr3_nt j_call cdr3_length v_call clone_size d_call
CASSPRGRGEGEETQYF TGTGCCAGCAGTCCAAGGGGGAGAGGGGAGGGGGAAGAGACCCAGTACTTC TRBJ2-5 17 TRBV27 . .
CAWSVLGTGSFF TGTGCCTGGAGTGTACTCGGAACAGGGAGTTTCTTC TRBJ2-1 12 TRBV30 . .
CASTPGGRGDYGYTF TGTGCCAGCACCCCCGGAGGGCGCGGGGACTATGGCTACACCTTC TRBJ1-2 15 TRBV27 . .
CASGPAYNEQFF TGTGCCAGCGGGCCGGCCTACAATGAGCAGTTCTTC TRBJ2-1 12 TRBV6-5 . .
CASHSETGVTGELFF TGTGCCAGCCACTCCGAGACAGGGGTCACCGGGGAGCTGTTTTTT TRBJ2-2 15 TRBV6-5 . TRBD1
CASSLATGEQYF TGCGCCAGCAGCTTGGCAACGGGGGAGCAGTACTTC TRBJ2-7 12 TRBV5-1 . .
CASRESLYEKLFF TGTGCCAGCAGGGAATCGTTGTATGAAAAACTGTTTTTT TRBJ1-4 13 TRBV2 few .
CASSLGQADTQYF TGCGCCAGCAGCTTGGGACAGGCAGATACGCAGTATTTT TRBJ2-3 13 TRBV5-1 . .
CASSLNRVDEQFF TGTGCCAGCTCACTCAACAGGGTTGATGAGCAGTTCTTC TRBJ2-1 13 TRBV18 . .
CASSEGQGGLQYF TGTGCCAGTAGTGAGGGACAGGGCGGCCTTCAGTACTTC TRBJ2-4 13 TRBV19 . TRBD1
CASSPTGANEKLFF TGTGCCAGCTCACCGACAGGGGCTAATGAAAAACTGTTTTTT TRBJ1-4 14 TRBV18 . TRBD1
CASSRRAKPRHENTEAFF TGTGCCAGTAGTAGACGCGCTAAACCGAGACATGAGAACACTGAAGCTTTCTTT TRBJ1-1 18 TRBV19 . .
CASRLQGVQETQYF TGTGCCAGCAGACTGCAGGGGGTGCAAGAGACCCAGTACTTC TRBJ2-5 14 TRBV9 . TRBD1
CASSAGNRAGSYEQYF TGCGCCAGCAGCGCGGGGAACCGGGCCGGGTCCTACGAGCAGTACTTC TRBJ2-7 16 TRBV5-1 once .
CASRTDRGGNQPQHF TGTGCCAGCAGAACCGACAGGGGAGGCAATCAGCCCCAGCATTTT TRBJ1-5 15 TRBV2 . TRBD1
CASSLAGGTDTQYF TGCGCCAGCAGCTTGGCCGGCGGAACAGATACGCAGTATTTT TRBJ2-3 14 TRBV5-1 . .
CASSQQTGTNEKLFF TGCGCCAGCAGCCAACAGACAGGGACTAATGAAAAACTGTTTTTT TRBJ1-4 15 TRBV4-1 . TRBD1
CASSLAIGTSGGLETQYF TGTGCCAGCAGCTTAGCTATTGGGACTAGCGGGGGGCTGGAGACCCAGTACTTC TRBJ2-5 18 TRBV7-7 . TRBD2
CASSADSSSGNTIYF TGTGCCAGCAGCGCAGATTCCAGCTCTGGAAACACCATATATTTT TRBJ1-3 15 TRBV2 . .
CASSLKTNTEAFF TGTGCCAGCAGCTTAAAGACTAACACTGAAGCTTTCTTT TRBJ1-1 13 TRBV7-9 . .
CASTLQGLNTEAFF TGTGCCAGTACCCTACAGGGCCTGAACACTGAAGCTTTCTTT TRBJ1-1 14 TRBV19 . .
CASSFGGGAGETQYF TGTGCCAGCAGCTTCGGAGGGGGGGCGGGAGAGACCCAGTACTTC TRBJ2-5 15 TRBV5-4 . .
CASSYSKGGGYTF TGTGCCAGCAGTTACTCGAAAGGGGGTGGCTACACCTTC TRBJ1-2 13 TRBV6-6 . .
CASSEWGGQPQHF TGTGCCAGCAGTGAATGGGGGGGTCAGCCCCAGCATTTT TRBJ1-5 13 TRBV6-1 . .
CASSLDGGPGNTIYF TGCGCCAGCAGCTTGGACGGGGGGCCTGGAAACACCATATATTTT TRBJ1-3 15 TRBV5-1 . .
CASGPGQGAYGYTF TGTGCTAGTGGTCCAGGACAGGGGGCCTATGGCTACACCTTC TRBJ1-2 14 TRBV12-5 . TRBD1
CASSEEGEGGYTF TGTGCCAGCAGTGAAGAGGGGGAGGGTGGCTACACCTTC TRBJ1-2 13 TRBV2 . .
CASSRSPGQGNTIYF TGTGCCAGCAGTCGAAGTCCGGGACAGGGAAACACCATATATTTT TRBJ1-3 15 TRBV6-4 . TRBD1
CASSELLAGGGWYEQYF TGCGCCAGCAGTGAGTTGCTAGCGGGGGGGGGTTGGTACGAGCAGTACTTC TRBJ2-7 17 TRBV10-2 few TRBD2
CASSIEGLAGAEQFF TGTGCCAGTAGTATAGAAGGGCTAGCGGGAGCTGAGCAGTTCTTC TRBJ2-1 15 TRBV19 . TRBD2
CASSRPGDVSRVEQFF TGTGCCAGCAGCCGCCCGGGGGACGTTAGTCGGGTTGAGCAGTTCTTC TRBJ2-1 16 TRBV4-2 . .
CASSLQRANTGELFF TGTGCCAGCAGCTTACAACGGGCGAACACCGGGGAGCTGTTTTTT TRBJ2-2 15 TRBV5-4 . .
CATSDFSTQYF TGTGCCACCAGTGATTTCTCTACCCAGTACTTC TRBJ2-5 11 TRBV24-1 . .
CASSPSPGQGNGYTF TGTGCCAGCAGCCCTAGCCCGGGACAGGGAAACGGCTACACCTTC TRBJ1-2 15 TRBV7-2 . TRBD1
CASSPSGGIQETQYF TGCGCCAGCAGCCCAAGCGGGGGGATACAAGAGACCCAGTACTTC TRBJ2-5 15 TRBV5-1 . TRBD2
CASSPEQGRAFF TGTGCCAGCAGCCCAGAACAGGGTCGAGCTTTCTTT TRBJ1-1 12 TRBV11-2 . .
CASSLKGQGIGEQYF TGTGCCAGCAGTTTGAAGGGACAGGGGATCGGCGAGCAGTACTTC TRBJ2-7 15 TRBV27 . TRBD1
CARGQNYNEQFF TGTGCCAGAGGACAGAACTACAATGAGCAGTTCTTC TRBJ2-1 12 TRBV10-3 . .
CASRPGQNYGYTF TGTGCCAGCAGACCGGGACAGAACTATGGCTACACCTTC TRBJ1-2 13 TRBV2 . TRBD1
CASSNQGGLYNEQFF TGTGCCAGCAGCAACCAAGGAGGGCTTTACAATGAGCAGTTCTTC TRBJ2-1 15 TRBV5-6 . .
CASSQERLYSGNTIYF TGTGCCAGCAGCCAAGAACGTCTCTACTCTGGAAACACCATATATTTT TRBJ1-3 16 TRBV14 . .
CASSLERGGWRTTGELFF TGTGCCAGCAGCTTAGAGCGGGGGGGCTGGCGTACCACCGGGGAGCTGTTTTTT TRBJ2-2 18 TRBV11-3 . TRBD2
CASSQGAARAGGNRNYGYTF TGCGCCAGCAGCCAAGGGGCCGCGAGGGCAGGGGGCAATAGGAACTATGGCTACACCTTC TRBJ1-2 20 TRBV4-1 few TRBD1
CASSQDPASGSNEQFF TGTGCCAGCAGCCAAGACCCGGCTAGCGGGAGCAATGAGCAGTTCTTC TRBJ2-1 16 TRBV3-1/TRBV3-2 . TRBD2
CASSLNFAGGEKLFF TGTGCCAGCAGCCTGAACTTTGCGGGGGGTGAAAAACTGTTTTTT TRBJ1-4 15 TRBV14 few .